The clone carrying this T cell receptor beta chain has just a few counts. The CDR3 is 14 residues long. Germline CDR1 is MDHEN and CDR2 is SYDVKM. Trimming took off 8 bases at V and 8 bases at J, with 18 bases between the two ends. The sample comes from a study of T cell responses to AZD1222 COVID-19 vaccine. Sequenced by immunoSEQ multiplex PCR; TCRdb stores in-frame clones only, minus some. The data show 150,000 to 200,000 clones, 88% seen once. This clonotype originated in an adult who received the AZD1222 COVID-19 vaccine. The chain recombines TRBV28 with TRBJ1-4; a weak D match, TRBD1 (6 bases). The specimen comprised peripheral blood, sampled 28 days after the second AZD1222 dose. The CDR3 here is CASEGIGGREKLFF. Written as DNA, the CDR3 is TGTGCCAGCGAAGGTATCGGGGGCCGGGAAAAACTGTTTTTT.